This T cell receptor (beta chain) was documented in a study of blood T cells in healthy people across ages (dated by TCRdb to between 2015 and 2017). In terms of the full investigation: Template switching captured roughly one uniquely barcoded TCR beta cDNA molecule per two T cells in model experiments. Age-related changes in TCR beta repertoire diversity were measured in the study by deep sequencing normalized with unique cDNA molecular identifiers. The donors were divided into four age groups: young (average approximately 16 years), middle-aged (over 35), aged (approximately 62) and long-lived (82). For two donors (one aged 18 to 29 and one aged 80 or older), the study analyzed two additional independent replicas of 1 million unique cDNA reads from the same blood draw.

The library was made by 5' RACE. This sample was sequenced with an Illumina HiSeq 2500. A second PCR of about 7 to 12 cycles was run with a J-beta primer mix and a sample-barcoded 5' primer. A unique molecular identifier was introduced onto each TCR beta cDNA molecule by a template-switch 5' adaptor carrying 12 random nucleotides. Each sample yielded at least 2.5 million CDR3-containing paired-end reads. All of the RNA was converted into first-strand cDNA using the Mint cDNA synthesis kit, with a TRBC-specific oligonucleotide serving as the primer. Following uracil-DNA glycosylase treatment, a first 18-cycle PCR with universal primers M1SS and BC2_uni_R was performed on all cDNA. The original pipeline was this. For normalization, 1 million high-quality reads were randomly selected from each sample, with every read carrying a distinct molecular identifier. Reads sharing molecular identifiers were discarded rather than binned into consensus sequences. MiTCR, set to a Q25 quality threshold and the strictest error-elimination algorithm, was used for CDR3 identification, clonotype clustering and error correction. A nonparametric unseen species model using Euler transformation provided a lower-bound estimate of total TCR beta diversity. TCRdb passed the public sequencing reads through fastp at Q25 and MiXCR, retaining productive beta sequences. When rows share a CDR3 protein, they turn into one entry using the most common DNA and genes. These V and J calls originate from TCRdb's pipeline instead of the authors' own analysis. Recorded for this sample are some 890,000 distinct CDR3 sequences; approximately 32% of them occurred a single time. Around 9.6% of the sample belongs to the ten largest clones.

Only a few counts were recorded for this clonotype. Its antigen is currently not known. No base qualities exist here, and no much larger clone lies one base off it. Spanning cysteine to phenylalanine, the CDR3 consists of 17 amino acids. The read is trimmed to its CDR3 DNA, 51 bases read in frame from base 1. V is reduced by 3 bases and J by 0 bases, leaving a spacing of 15 bases between them. The germline V gene gives CDR1 as MGHRA and CDR2 as YSYEKL. The donors were roughly 39 Caucasian individuals from Russia, aged roughly 6 to 100 years, who were systemically healthy. Each donor gave approximately 9.3 milliliters of peripheral blood, collected into EDTA-treated Vacutainer tubes. Ficoll-Paque density-gradient centrifugation was used to isolate PBMCs, with at least 7 million obtained per sample. Trizol reagent was used to extract total RNA from PBMCs, with at least 6 micrograms per sample. Naive CD45RAhigh/CD27high T cell percentages were measured by flow cytometry on a PBMC aliquot from every donor.

Findings and caveats that apply to the study as a whole: Observed TCR beta diversity per million T cells fell roughly linearly with age, and a significant reduction was already apparent by age around 40. Because profiling used bulk unsorted PBMCs, naive and antigen-experienced compartments could not be compared conclusively. Estimates of total diversity based on one million sequenced T cells were considered lower bounds and underestimates. The long-lived group showed more naive CD4+ T cells, fewer expanded clones and increased TCR diversity than the aged group, suggesting age selection. Observed TCR beta diversity correlated strongly with the percentage of naive T cells measured by flow cytometry. Because donor CMV infection status was unknown, age-related changes in expanded clonotypes were potentially confounded.

This sample also appeared in a second study, on T cells of mothers and their children. Reported in the second study: Nine systemically healthy Caucasian individuals, comprising three mothers and their six children, were included as donors. cDNA synthesis used all of the extracted RNA, with roughly 1.5 ug of RNA in each 15 ul reaction. In the second PCR, the M1S primer introduced both the sample barcodes and 2-4 random nucleotides. Over 9 million TCR beta CDR3 reads came from each mother, compared with around 3 million reads from each child. TCR recombination output is similarly shaped by thymic selection in related and unrelated pairs, with a minor effect exerted by inherited differences. Normalized repertoire overlap in related mother-child pairs was always slightly higher than in unrelated mother-child pairs, but the difference was never significant. No persistent microchimeric T cell clones were detected, at a sensitivity of roughly 93 clones per million clonotypes. In the study, deep NGS was used to compare the TCR beta repertoires of mothers and children, and features distinguishing related mother-child pairs from unrelated individuals were sought. The mean age was roughly 44 +/- 4 years for the mothers and about 12 +/- 4 years for the children. Libraries were sequenced on Illumina HiSeq 2000 with 100+100 nt paired-end reads after adapter ligation with NEBNext reagents. Mother and child libraries were prepared a month apart and sequenced in separate runs to prevent cross-contamination. For each donor, somewhere between roughly 500,000 and 2,100,000 distinct TCR beta clonotypes were identified. Naive TCR beta clonotypes were estimated from low-frequency clonotypes matched to each donor's FACS-determined naive share, without sorting.

Sequencing was performed on blood. The sequence joins TRBV4-1 to TRBJ1-3; the D segment could be TRBD1, given 5 matching bases. The TCR comes from a woman in her 40s in good health. The base sequence is TGCGCCAGCAGCCAGGCTCTGACAGCAGGCTCTGGAAACACCATATATTTT. This yields the protein CASSQALTAGSGNTIYF.